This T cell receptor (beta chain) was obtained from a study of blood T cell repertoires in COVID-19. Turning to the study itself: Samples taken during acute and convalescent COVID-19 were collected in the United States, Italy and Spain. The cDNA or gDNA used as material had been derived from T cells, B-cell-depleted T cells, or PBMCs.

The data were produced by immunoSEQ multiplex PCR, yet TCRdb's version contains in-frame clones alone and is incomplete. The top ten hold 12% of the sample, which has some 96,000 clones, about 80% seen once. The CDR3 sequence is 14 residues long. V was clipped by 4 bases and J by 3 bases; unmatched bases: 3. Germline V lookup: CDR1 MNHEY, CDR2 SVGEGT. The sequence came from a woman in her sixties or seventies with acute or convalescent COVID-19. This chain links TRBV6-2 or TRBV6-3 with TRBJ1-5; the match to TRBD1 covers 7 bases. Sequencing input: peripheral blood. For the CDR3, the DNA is TGTGCCAGCAGTTGGGACAGCTTCAATCAGCCCCAGCATTTT. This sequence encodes CASSWDSFNQPQHF.